These T cell receptor beta chains were read from a single sample in a study. One entry per CDR3 protein results from TCRdb running MiXCR on the 5' RACE reads. The sample lists tens of thousands of distinct CDR3 sequences; 18% were seen once. The source material was naive CD4+ T cells sorted from a lymph node. All receptors come from a female donor with breast cancer. The CDR3 runs from the conserved cysteine through the conserved F or W. The order of the fields is J gene, clone size, D gene, V gene, CDR3 protein, CDR3 DNA. D genes are given only for firm matches. Not every row has a clone size; where given, it reads once, few, many or a size class.

>TRBJ2-7|few|TRBD1|TRBV6-6
CASSSIPGQGDYEQYF
TGTGCCAGCAGTTCAATCCCCGGACAGGGGGACTACGAGCAGTACTTC
>TRBJ2-1|few|TRBD2|TRBV7-2
CASSLGTSGSSSYNEQFF
TGTGCCAGCAGCTTAGGGACTAGCGGGAGTAGCTCCTACAATGAGCAGTTCTTC
>TRBJ1-2|.|.|TRBV7-9
CASSLMEVYGYTF
TGTGCCAGCAGCTTGATGGAGGTCTATGGCTACACCTTC
>TRBJ1-2|many|.|TRBV12-3/TRBV12-4
CASSFGGPYNGYTF
TGTGCCAGCAGTTTTGGGGGGCCCTATAATGGCTACACCTTC
>TRBJ2-1|.|.|TRBV24-1
CATTKDNEQFF
TGTGCCACTACAAAGGATAATGAGCAGTTCTTC
>TRBJ1-2|many|TRBD1|TRBV27
CASRKQDRIGYTF
TGTGCCAGCAGGAAACAGGACAGGATCGGCTACACCTTC
>TRBJ1-2|.|TRBD1|TRBV7-2
CASSPSTGGKYGYTF
TGTGCCAGCAGCCCTTCAACAGGGGGAAAGTATGGCTACACCTTC
>TRBJ1-1|.|.|TRBV7-8
CASSLRQSLNTEAFF
TGTGCCAGCAGCTTACGACAGTCCCTAAACACTGAAGCTTTCTTT
>TRBJ1-1|.|TRBD1|TRBV5-1
CASSLTGGADTEAFF
TGCGCCAGCAGCTTGACAGGGGGGGCGGACACTGAAGCTTTCTTT
>TRBJ2-2|.|.|TRBV20-1
CSARDKSRGTGELFF
TGCAGTGCTAGAGATAAGTCGAGGGGCACCGGGGAGCTGTTTTTT
>TRBJ1-1|.|TRBD1|TRBV25-1
CASSTRTGLNTEAFF
TGTGCCAGCAGTACCCGGACAGGGTTAAACACTGAAGCTTTCTTT
>TRBJ2-3|few|TRBD1|TRBV15
CATSGPGQGARDTQYF
TGTGCCACCAGCGGACCGGGACAGGGGGCGCGGGATACGCAGTATTTT